The next 10 T cell receptor beta chains were all read from a single sample in a study of metastatic and nonmetastatic thyroid tumors. TCRdb re-called clones via MiXCR from the PCR reads. The table lists about 23,000 clones, over 25% of them singletons. No patient had received any treatment before thyroid surgery. Sequencing was done on a sample of tumor tissue. The receptors originated from a female donor with papillary thyroid cancer or a benign thyroid nodule (not recorded which). Some clones in this sample may be carry-over from other donors' samples.

A note on this clone: No conserved phenylalanine or tryptophan ends this CDR3, so it is likely a read error. This chain connects TRBV9 to TRBJ1-2, with D possibly being TRBD1 (5 bases). Between the trimmed V and J ends, which lost 0 bases and 9 bases, there was a span of 12 bases. The CDR3 loop spans 13 amino acids. CDR1 is SGDLS, CDR2 YYNGEE, per germline. The CDR3 coding sequence is TGTGCCAGCAGCGTAGGGCAGGGAGGACGCTACACCTTA. It yields the protein CASSVGQGGRYTL.

This clone was detected ten times or more. The sample contains more than one DNA sequence encoding this CDR3. The chain employs TRBV7-2 and TRBJ2-5; D is tentatively TRBD1 or TRBD2 (6 bases each). The CDR3 loop spans 14 amino acids. CDR1 and CDR2 (germline): SGHTA, FQGNSA. V was trimmed by 5 bases and J by 5 bases, leaving 15 bases between them. The CDR3 here is CASSRSGGRETQYF. The CDR3 coding sequence is TGTGCCAGCAGCCGGAGTGGGGGGCGCGAGACCCAGTACTTC.

This clone was recorded a few times. A much larger clone lies a single base off, so this may be a read error. The V and J genes are TRBV7-7 and TRBJ2-1; 10 bases agree with TRBD2. Germline lookup yields CDR1 SSHAT and CDR2 FNYEAQ (reference sequence). V lost 7 bases and J lost 1; bases outside the gene matches: 10. This CDR3 is 17 amino acids long. CDR3 sequence reads: CASIPRAGGPSYNEQFF. Here the CDR3 DNA reads TGTGCCAGCATCCCCCGAGCGGGGGGGCCGTCCTACAATGAGCAGTTCTTC.

The sample holds many counts of this clone. This sample also contains other DNA sequences that code for the same CDR3. J is TRBJ1-2 and V is TRBV5-1; TRBD1 matches 9 bases. Looked up from germline, CDR1 is SGHRS and CDR2 is YFSETQ. V shed 0 bases and J 6 bases; nucleotides not matched to a gene: 12. There are 17 residues in the CDR3. DNA of the CDR3: TGCGCCAGCAGCTTGGCCGAAGGACAGGGGCTCCTAAATGGCTACACCTTC. It encodes CASSLAEGQGLLNGYTF.

This clone showed up many times. The chain employs TRBV6-1 and TRBJ2-1, with 8 positions matching TRBD2. The CDR3 is 15 amino acids. V shed 6 bases, J shed 2 bases, and the junction held 6 bases outside the gene matches. Germline V gives CDR1 MNHNS, CDR2 SASEGT. The CDR3 nucleotides are TGTGCCAGCAGAACCGGACTAGCTCCCTACAATGAGCAGTTCTTC. Encoded protein: CASRTGLAPYNEQFF.

Many counts were recorded for this clone. This chain connects TRBV20-1 to TRBJ2-1; D call uncertain. V lost 3 bases, J lost 4 bases, and 16 bases lay in between. The CDR3 has 15 residues. Germline V CDR1 and CDR2: DFQATT, SNEGSKA (reference sequence). CDR3 region: CSARDAAGVYNEQFF. In nucleotides, the CDR3 is TGCAGTGCTAGGGATGCGGCAGGTGTATACAATGAGCAGTTCTTC.

The chain links TRBV29-1 to TRBJ2-3, with 9 bases identical to TRBD2. The J segment lost 4 bases and the V segment lost 7 bases, leaving 12 bases of the junction unmatched. This CDR3 contains 15 residues. Germline V gene sequence: CDR1 SQVTM, CDR2 ANQGSEA. The CDR3 DNA reads as TGCAGCGCCCCTTTGTGTAGCGGGGGATCAGATACGCAGTATTTT. Its translation is CSAPLCSGGSDTQYF.

This clone appeared many times. V is TRBV7-9 and J is TRBJ2-7; a weak D match, TRBD1 (6 bases). Per germline, CDR1 SEHNR and CDR2 FQNEAQ (reference sequence). This CDR3 is built from 13 residues. The germline V and J ends were trimmed by 1 base and 3 bases, with 7 bases remaining between them. In DNA, the CDR3 is TGTGCCAGCAGCTTAGGGACAGTCTACGAGCAGTACTTC. Translation: CASSLGTVYEQYF.

This sequence joins TRBV5-1 and TRBJ2-7; 13 bases map to TRBD2. J was trimmed by 0 bases and V by 5 bases; bases with no gene match: 2. Germline CDR1 and CDR2: SGHRS and YFSETQ. This CDR3 contains 15 residues. The DNA for the CDR3 is TGCGCCAGCAGACGACTAGCGGGAGGCTCCTACGAGCAGTACTTC. This codes for CASRRLAGGSYEQYF.

In its sample, this clone was seen many times. This chain links TRBV7-2 with TRBJ2-3; maybe TRBD1 (6 bases). CDR3 length: 14 residues. V dropped 4 bases and J dropped 3 bases, with 11 bases sitting between them. The V gene's germline CDR1 is SGHTA and CDR2 FQGNSA. The CDR3 sequence is CASSSYRETDTQYF. The DNA for the CDR3 is TGTGCCAGCAGCTCTTACAGGGAAACAGATACGCAGTATTTT.